A single sample gave rise to the 5 T cell receptor beta chains below, sequenced in a study of patients and donors after allogeneic stem cell transplantation. TCRdb fed the RT-PCR reads into MiXCR, producing one record per CDR3 protein. This table has some 960,000 distinct CDR3 sequences, about 20% appearing once. The sequencing input was blood, either unsorted or a sorted T cell fraction (not recorded which). These receptors were collected from a human donor who was either an allogeneic HSCT recipient or a stem cell or donor lymphocyte infusion donor (not recorded which). It is not recorded whose cells these are; they may come from a transplant donor.

V usage is TRBV5-1 and J usage is TRBJ2-3; D possibly corresponds to TRBD2 (6 bases). Trimming took 0 bases from V and 2 from J, leaving 13 bases between them. The CDR3 runs 16 residues. CDR1 SGHRS and CDR2 YFSETQ come from the germline V gene. CDR3 DNA: TGCGCCAGCAGCTTGGAGGGAGGCAGCGCCACAGATACGCAGTATTTT. Protein product: CASSLEGGSATDTQYF.

A few counts support this clonotype. This rearrangement joins TRBV6-1 to TRBJ1-3; no clear D gene. This CDR3 spans 16 amino acids. The ends were cut back, 6 bases at V and 4 bases at J, with 19 bases in the middle. Germline V gene sequence: CDR1 MNHNS, CDR2 SASEGT. The CDR3 DNA reads as TGTGCCAGCAGCCAAGACTCACCAGGTCGGGGAAACACCATATATTTT. Its protein is CASSQDSPGRGNTIYF.

The chain employs TRBV5-1 and TRBJ2-1; tentative D call: TRBD2 (5 bases). The CDR3 contains 16 residues. The germline V gene encodes CDR1 SGHRS and CDR2 YFSETQ. V gave up 0 bases and J gave up 1 base, with 11 bases separating them. CDR3 coding DNA: TGCGCCAGCAGCTTGGGAAGCGGAGCTTCCTACAATGAGCAGTTCTTC. Translated: CASSLGSGASYNEQFF.

The genes are TRBV5-1 and TRBJ2-5; TRBD1 matches at 11 bases. V shed 3 bases and J 1 base; nucleotides not matched to a gene: 8. This CDR3 region has 17 residues. The V gene's germline CDR1 is SGHRS and CDR2 YFSETQ. CDR3 protein: CASSYNTGTGGQETQYF. The DNA of the CDR3 is TGCGCCAGCAGCTATAATACCGGGACAGGGGGCCAAGAGACCCAGTACTTC.

This clonotype appeared a few times. The chain couples TRBV6-1 to TRBJ1-1; D perhaps matches TRBD1 (6 bases). Per germline, CDR1 MNHNS and CDR2 SASEGT. CDR3 length equals 14 residues. The V end lost 7 bases, the J end lost 4 bases, and 16 bases lay between the germline ends. As DNA, the CDR3 is TGTGCCAGCACGGGGGCGGGTTTGGTCACTGAAGCTTTCTTT. This encodes CASTGAGLVTEAFF.